This T cell receptor beta chain was found in a study of T-cell memory formation after mild COVID-19. This clonotype occurred a few times. TCRdb re-called the 5' RACE reads with MiXCR, one entry per CDR3 protein. The sample carries under 350,000 distinct CDR3 sequences, around 15% recorded once. This CDR3 comprises 14 residues. Germline CDR1 reads SGHVS; CDR2 reads FQNEAQ. J was trimmed by 5 bases and V by 3 bases; bases with no gene match: 4. Sequencing was done on a sample of PBMCs or a T cell subset sorted from them (not recorded which). This chain joins TRBV7-8 and TRBJ1-5, with 7 bases fitting TRBD1. This TCR was recovered from a man aged 18 to 30 who had mild COVID-19 (a few samples of this study predate the infection). Cell type and time point are not known. This chain's CDR3 is CASSLWDSYQPQHF. CDR3 bases: TGTGCCAGCAGCTTGTGGGACAGCTATCAGCCCCAGCATTTT. The full variable domain, in which reference TRBV7-8 and TRBJ1-5 provide the parts outside the CDR3, is GAGVSQSPRYKVAKRGQDVALRCDPISGHVSLFWYQQALGQGPEFLTYFQNEAQLDKSGLPSDRFFAERPEGSVSTLKIQRTQQEDSAVYLCASSLWDSYQPQHFGDGTRLSIL.